This T cell receptor (beta chain) was captured by sequencing in a study of CD8+ T cells in alopecia areata. Study at large: Treatment of the treated patients consisted of oral tofacitinib, 5 to 10 mg twice daily. Treatment ran 6 to 18 months, with 6 months of follow-up afterward. Study-wide findings and caveats: Lesional tissue from the scalp (especially in alopecia totalis/universalis) showed higher clonality than normal scalp.

To note about this clone: The antigen is undetermined.

Sorting separated CD4+ and CD8+ T cells out of PBMCs. cDNA serving as the sequencing template came from extracted, reverse transcribed RNA. The method was immunoSEQ multiplex PCR; TCRdb's version includes in-frame clones alone and lacks a portion of them. The data contain roughly 120,000 clones, roughly two fifths of them singletons. The CDR3 runs 15 residues. The trim removed 5 bases at V and 3 bases at J, leaving 9 bases unmatched. From germline, CDR1 is SGHTA and CDR2 FQGNSA. The sequence was collected from a human donor with alopecia areata. The sample comprised CD4+ T cells sorted from blood. The chain links TRBV7-2 to TRBJ2-7, with 8 bases that match TRBD2. Written as DNA, the CDR3 is TGTGCCAGCAGCCCCCCAGCGGGAGACTACTACGAGCAGTACTTC. Protein product: CASSPPAGDYYEQYF. Full variable domain (missing parts from reference TRBV7-2 and TRBJ2-7): GAGVSQSPSNKVTEKGKDVELRCDPISGHTALYWYRQSLGQGLEFLIYFQGNSAPDKSGLPSDRFSAERTGGSVSTLTIQRTQQEDSAVYLCASSPPAGDYYEQYFGPGTRLTVT.